This TCR beta chain was recovered during a study of T cell changes during pregnancy in multiple sclerosis (dated by TCRdb to between 2018 and 2020). Describing the broader study: Changes in the T cell repertoire over the course of pregnancy were examined in this study in women with multiple sclerosis.

From its cysteine to its phenylalanine, the CDR3 spans 17 amino acids. The CDR3 DNA has 51 bases and is translated from base 1. From V the trimming removes 0 bases and from J it removes 1 base, while the gene matches leave 6 bases of the junction unaccounted for. CDR1 and CDR2 were assigned from the germline V gene as MGHRA and YSYEKL. About this clone itself: Its cognate antigen has yet to be identified. Per-nucleotide qualities are absent, and no much larger clonotype sits a single base away.

Library method: the immunoSEQ multiplex PCR assay. What TCRdb holds here is the immuneACCESS table cut down to in-frame rearrangements. Part of the clones is not present; checked against another copy, under half of the missing clones reflect an unresolved V gene, and the others are unexplained. The sample includes about 20,000 clones, with roughly nine tenths observed a single time. The ten biggest clones cover about 7.7% of the sample. This receptor was identified in a female donor in good health, enrolled as a control in a pregnancy study. The sequences come from CD8+ T cells from peripheral blood mononuclear cells, collected in the third trimester of pregnancy. The sequence joins TRBV4-1 to TRBJ2-3; 8 bases in the middle match TRBD1. The nucleotide sequence is TGCGCCAGCAGCCAAGATCTCGTGACAGGGGGCACAGATACGCAGTATTTT. Its protein reads: CASSQDLVTGGTDTQYF.